Below are 3 T cell receptor beta chains sequenced from a single sample in a study of shared clonotypes between healthy human individuals. Here immunoSEQ multiplex PCR was the method, and the copy in TCRdb shows in-frame clones only, minus some. The sample yields some 2 million clones, about 95% seen once. It was CD45RO-negative cells, positively selected for CCR7, that made up naive CD8 cells, with terminally differentiated effector memory CD45RA+ cells excluded. The sample comprised naive CD8+ T cells sorted from blood. These receptors were collected from a man aged 18-30 years in good health.

This chain connects TRBV2 to TRBJ1-5; tentative D call: TRBD1 (5 bases). V shed 6 bases and J shed 5 bases, with 14 bases lying between them. The CDR3 extends over 14 amino acids. Germline-derived CDR1 and CDR2 are SNHLY and FYNNEI. The CDR3 sequence: CASSPEGRDQPQHF. CDR3 in DNA: TGTGCCAGCAGCCCAGAGGGGAGGGATCAGCCCCAGCATTTT.

This clone was seen only a few times. The chain has TRBV27 and TRBJ2-7; D may correspond to TRBD1 or TRBD2 (5 bases each). Germline CDR1 and CDR2: MNHEY and SMNVEV (reference sequence). CDR3 size: 13 residues. V was trimmed by 10 bases and J by 3 bases, leaving 16 bases between them. DNA for the CDR3: TGTGCCACCGCTCCGGGACGGAGCTACGAGCAGTACTTC. As protein: CATAPGRSYEQYF.

The rearrangement uses TRBV13 and TRBJ1-2, with D maybe TRBD1 (5 bases). Trimming left V 0 bases short and J 5 bases short, with 13 bases between. This CDR3 contains 15 residues. Germline-derived CDR1 and CDR2 are PRHDT and FYEKMQ (reference sequence). The CDR3 bases are TGTGCCAGCAGCTTAGGGGGCAGGGTAGGTTATGGCTACACCTTC. Translated: CASSLGGRVGYGYTF.